This T cell receptor beta chain derives from a study of blood T cell repertoires in COVID-19. Study context: The study drew acute and convalescent COVID-19 samples from the United States, Italy and Spain. PBMCs, B-cell-depleted T cells, or T cells provided the cDNA or gDNA that made up the material.

The sample holds one count of this clone. Per the study methods: Cell counts per sample came from amplifying reference gene primers. Some clones are missing from TCRdb's copy, which holds only in-frame ones; the method was immunoSEQ multiplex PCR. Clone size and the V and J calls come from that table; the DNA yielded D and trimming. The sample contains 180,000 or so clones, 70% to 90% of which appear only once. This CDR3 spans 14 amino acids. V lost 6 bases to trimming and J lost 3 bases, with 12 bases between them. Germline V CDR1 and CDR2: MDHEN, SYDVKM. The sequencing sample was made of peripheral blood. The rearrangement joins TRBV28 to TRBJ1-5; D ambiguous. This sequence originates from a man aged 55 to 69 with acute or convalescent COVID-19. In nucleotides, the CDR3 is TGTGCCAGCAGCCCCACGGACTTCAATCAGCCCCAGCATTTT. Its protein is CASSPTDFNQPQHF.